The rows below give T cell receptor beta chains drawn from one sample of a study of OX40 agonist ivuxolimab in advanced cancers. TCRdb's table, derived via immunoSEQ multiplex PCR, lists solely in-frame clones and lacks some. The sample includes about 58,000 clones, roughly 77% of them seen just once. The sample in question was CD4+ or CD8+ T cells sorted from blood, obtained in a trial of the OX40 agonist ivuxolimab. These receptors were collected from an adult with an advanced solid tumor such as melanoma, head and neck, liver or kidney cancer. Each CDR3 is given with its conserved first and last residue. Fields, in order: D gene, V gene, J gene, clone size, CDR3 protein, CDR3 DNA. D genes are given only for firm matches. The size of a clone is reported for some rows only, either as once, few or many, or as a class for expanded clones.

D: NA; V: TRBV12-1; J: TRBJ2-5; size: NA; CDR3: CASSWRTSIRQETQYF; DNA: TGTGCCAGCAGCTGGAGAACTAGCATCCGCCAAGAGACCCAGTACTTC
D: NA; V: TRBV4-1; J: TRBJ2-4; size: NA; CDR3: CASSQDLGPLNF; DNA: TGCGCCAGCAGCCAAGATCTTGGACCTCTGAACTTC
D: NA; V: TRBV5-1; J: TRBJ2-2; size: NA; CDR3: CASSLVPLANTGELFF; DNA: TGCGCCAGCAGCTTGGTGCCTCTAGCGAACACCGGGGAGCTGTTTTTT
D: NA; V: TRBV7-2; J: TRBJ1-5; size: NA; CDR3: CASSLWQGSNQPQHF; DNA: TGTGCCAGCAGCTTATGGCAGGGGAGCAATCAGCCCCAGCATTTT
D: TRBD2; V: TRBV2; J: TRBJ2-2; size: NA; CDR3: CASSVTSGGHGELFF; DNA: TGTGCCAGCAGTGTGACTAGCGGGGGTCACGGGGAGCTGTTTTTT
D: TRBD1; V: TRBV19; J: TRBJ2-7; size: NA; CDR3: CASSIPRGWYYEQYF; DNA: TGTGCCAGTAGTATTCCCAGGGGGTGGTACTACGAGCAGTACTTC
D: NA; V: TRBV28; J: TRBJ2-7; size: NA; CDR3: CASSKSGREQYF; DNA: TGTGCCAGCAGTAAATCGGGCCGCGAGCAGTACTTC
D: TRBD2; V: TRBV29-1; J: TRBJ2-3; size: NA; CDR3: CSVEDLRERADTQYF; DNA: TGCAGCGTGGAGGACTTGCGGGAGAGGGCGGATACGCAGTATTTT
D: NA; V: TRBV7-9; J: TRBJ2-7; size: NA; CDR3: CASSLISYEQYF; DNA: TGTGCCAGCAGCTTAATCTCCTACGAGCAGTACTTC
D: TRBD1; V: TRBV5-1; J: TRBJ2-5; size: few; CDR3: CASSLVGQPGETQYF; DNA: TGCGCCAGCAGCTTGGTGGGACAGCCTGGGGAGACCCAGTACTTC
D: NA; V: TRBV7-9; J: TRBJ2-1; size: NA; CDR3: CASSLSWTIDNEQFF; DNA: TGTGCCAGCAGCTTAAGTTGGACAATCGACAATGAGCAGTTCTTC
D: TRBD1; V: TRBV27; J: TRBJ2-7; size: NA; CDR3: CASSLRTGQTYEQYF; DNA: TGTGCCAGCAGTTTAAGGACAGGGCAAACCTACGAGCAGTACTTC
D: NA; V: TRBV30; J: TRBJ2-2; size: once; CDR3: CAWSVLGGGGTGELFF; DNA: TGTGCCTGGAGTGTACTAGGAGGAGGTGGCACCGGGGAGCTGTTTTTT
D: TRBD1; V: TRBV28; J: TRBJ1-5; size: NA; CDR3: CAIAGGTGRNQPQHF; DNA: TGTGCCATCGCAGGGGGGACAGGGAGGAATCAGCCCCAGCATTTT
D: NA; V: TRBV6-1; J: TRBJ2-7; size: NA; CDR3: CASRTQGYSYEQYF; DNA: TGTGCCAGCAGGACGCAGGGGTACTCCTACGAGCAGTACTTC
D: NA; V: TRBV21-1; J: TRBJ2-5; size: NA; CDR3: CASSRYFRDRVPFQETQYF; DNA: TGTGCCAGCAGTCGGTATTTTCGGGACAGGGTACCCTTCCAAGAGACCCAGTACTTC
D: NA; V: TRBV5-4; J: TRBJ2-2; size: once; CDR3: CASNPDPNIAGELFF; DNA: TGTGCCAGCAACCCCGACCCGAACATCGCCGGGGAGCTGTTTTTT
D: NA; V: TRBV21-1; J: TRBJ2-1; size: NA; CDR3: CASSNASVIYNEQFF; DNA: TGTGCCAGCAGCAACGCTAGTGTCATCTACAATGAGCAGTTCTTC
D: NA; V: TRBV2; J: TRBJ2-5; size: NA; CDR3: CASSAEETQYF; DNA: TGTGCCAGCAGTGCAGAAGAGACCCAGTACTTC
D: TRBD2; V: TRBV4-1; J: TRBJ2-1; size: NA; CDR3: CASSQPGKKTGGDNEQFF; DNA: TGCGCCAGCAGCCAACCGGGAAAAAAAACGGGAGGGGACAATGAGCAGTTCTTC
D: TRBD2; V: TRBV5-6; J: TRBJ2-3; size: NA; CDR3: CASSATSGSRADTQYF; DNA: TGTGCCAGCAGCGCGACTAGCGGGAGTAGGGCAGATACGCAGTATTTT
D: TRBD1; V: TRBV5-1; J: TRBJ2-3; size: NA; CDR3: CASSDQQGSTQYF; DNA: TGCGCCAGCAGCGACCAACAGGGGTCTACGCAGTATTTT
D: TRBD2; V: TRBV5-1; J: TRBJ2-7; size: few; CDR3: CASSAWTSGNYEQYF; DNA: TGTGCCAGCAGCGCCTGGACTAGCGGGAACTACGAGCAGTACTTC
D: NA; V: TRBV2; J: TRBJ2-7; size: few; CDR3: CASNGVYSYEQYF; DNA: TGTGCCAGCAACGGCGTCTACTCCTACGAGCAGTACTTC
D: TRBD2; V: TRBV15; J: TRBJ2-1; size: NA; CDR3: CATSRDFGLAAGEQFF; DNA: TGTGCCACCAGCAGAGATTTCGGGCTAGCGGCGGGTGAGCAGTTCTTC
D: NA; V: TRBV5-5; J: TRBJ1-3; size: NA; CDR3: CASSAGTGNTIYF; DNA: TGTGCCAGCAGCGCAGGGACTGGAAACACCATATATTTT
D: NA; V: TRBV11-3; J: TRBJ2-1; size: once; CDR3: CASSLDLGWGDYNEQFF; DNA: TGTGCCAGCAGCTTAGATTTAGGCTGGGGCGACTACAATGAGCAGTTCTTC
D: NA; V: TRBV7-9; J: TRBJ2-3; size: NA; CDR3: CASSPWVPSTDTQYF; DNA: TGTGCCAGCAGCCCCTGGGTGCCTAGCACAGATACGCAGTATTTT
D: NA; V: TRBV6-1; J: TRBJ2-1; size: once; CDR3: CASNWGVLANEQFF; DNA: TGTGCCAGCAATTGGGGTGTGTTGGCCAATGAGCAGTTCTTC
D: NA; V: TRBV7-9; J: TRBJ2-3; size: NA; CDR3: CASSPSSLASTDTQYF; DNA: TGTGCCAGCAGCCCCTCAAGTTTAGCTAGCACAGATACGCAGTATTTT
D: NA; V: TRBV30; J: TRBJ2-7; size: NA; CDR3: CAWNIGSYEQYF; DNA: TGTGCCTGGAATATCGGCTCCTACGAGCAGTACTTC